One sample yielded the 9 T cell receptor beta chains listed below, sequenced in a study of blood T cell repertoires in COVID-19 (dated by TCRdb to the early 2020s). Library preparation was by the immunoSEQ multiplex PCR assay. Drawn from immuneACCESS, this table holds only the in-frame rearrangements with V and J called that TCRdb kept. Clones are partly lost; checked studies trace under half to an unresolved V gene and leave the rest unexplained. Recorded for this sample are approximately 310,000 clones; around 87% of them occurred a single time. 1% of the sample belongs to the ten largest clones. What was sequenced was peripheral blood. Every receptor here comes from a man aged 50-59 years with active or convalescent COVID-19.

V is TRBV3-1 (or the pseudogene TRBV3-2) and J is TRBJ2-1; the match to TRBD1 covers 7 bases. The V gene end was trimmed by 2 bases and the J gene end by 8 bases; junction bases not matched to a gene: 6. Germline V lookup: CDR1 LGHDT, CDR2 YNNKEL (reference sequence). This CDR3 is 14 amino acids long. CDR3 in DNA: TGTGCCAGCAGCCAACTGGGACAGACCGATGAGCAGTTCTTC. It translates to CASSQLGQTDEQFF.

This clone has just a few counts. The chain employs TRBV19 and TRBJ1-4, with D possibly TRBD1 on 5 matching bases. In germline, CDR1 is LNHDA, CDR2 SQIVND (reference sequence). CDR3 length: 13 amino acids. Trimming took off 7 bases at V and 4 bases at J, with 10 bases between the two ends. The CDR3 nucleotides read TGTGCCAGTAACACAGACAGTAATGAAAAACTGTTTTTT. It specifies CASNTDSNEKLFF.

The gene calls are TRBV19 and TRBJ1-5; D remains unclear. From germline, CDR1 is LNHDA and CDR2 SQIVND (reference sequence). Trimming removed 2 bases from V and 2 bases from J, with 13 bases in between. CDR3 length: 16 amino acids. For the CDR3, the DNA is TGTGCCAGTAGTATACGGAGGGCCCCAGGCAATCAGCCCCAGCATTTT. Translated: CASSIRRAPGNQPQHF.

A remark on this clone: The same CDR3 arises from other DNA sequences in this sample as well. This sequence joins TRBV28 and TRBJ2-3, with D possibly matching TRBD2 (6 bases). The CDR3 covers 14 residues. The V end was cut by 2 bases, the J end by 4 bases, with 10 bases between. Looked up from germline, CDR1 is MDHEN and CDR2 is SYDVKM. The DNA for the CDR3 is TGTGCCAGCAGTTTAACAGGCGGGGCAGATACGCAGTATTTT. Its translation: CASSLTGGADTQYF.

V is TRBV11-2 and J is TRBJ1-5, with TRBD1 matching 10 bases. The J segment lost 2 bases and the V segment lost 0 bases, leaving 4 bases of the junction unmatched. The CDR3 totals 17 residues. CDR1 is SGHAT, CDR2 FQNNGV, per germline. In nucleotides, the CDR3 is TGTGCCAGCAGCTTAGAGGGCGGGACAGGGGGCAATCAGCCCCAGCATTTT. Translated, it gives CASSLEGGTGGNQPQHF.

The V gene is TRBV28, the J gene TRBJ1-5; D remains unclear. Trimming removed 2 bases at V and 7 bases at J, with 18 bases between. CDR1 is MDHEN, CDR2 SYDVKM, per germline. This CDR3 spans 16 amino acids. CDR3 DNA: TGTGCCAGCAGTTTACAGTACGGAGGGAATGTACAGCCCCAGCATTTT. This encodes CASSLQYGGNVQPQHF.

This chain links TRBV5-6 with TRBJ2-5; no reliable D call. The germline gives CDR1 SGHDT, CDR2 YYEEEE. The CDR3 totals 15 residues. V lost 4 bases and J lost 1, with 14 bases in between. DNA of the CDR3: TGTGCCAGCAGCCGCTTGGGTTCGGGCCAAGAGACCCAGTACTTC. The encoded protein is CASSRLGSGQETQYF.

The rearrangement joins TRBV4-3 to TRBJ1-6, with D unresolved. Germline V gene data show CDR1 as LGHNA and CDR2 as YSLEER. The CDR3 has 14 amino acids. The ends were cut back, 0 bases at V and 8 bases at J, with 8 bases in the middle. CDR3 DNA: TGCGCCAGCAGCCAAGACCCCAGTTATTCACCCCTCCACTTT. It yields the protein CASSQDPSYSPLHF.

As for this clone: One end of the junction fails to match germline, which may point to a read error. This chain uses TRBV6-2 or TRBV6-3 with TRBJ1-1; 8 bases agree with TRBD1. The CDR3 contains 12 residues. Germline V lookup: CDR1 MNHEY, CDR2 SVGEGT. The CDR3 DNA sequence: TGTGCCAGCAGCCTACTACAGGGGGTGGTTTCCTTT. Translating gives CASSLLQGVVSF.